This T cell receptor beta chain was retrieved from a study of early T cells in non-severe SARS-CoV-2 infection. General study results and limits: Private and CD4 specificities were missed by VDJdb matching, which favored anti-spike CD8 responses.

On this clonotype itself: Its antigen is currently unknown.

Attachment of unique molecular identifiers to individual cDNA molecules was performed. TCRdb used MiXCR to reprocess the 5' RACE reads, holding one entry per CDR3 protein. The sample yields under 85,000 distinct CDR3 sequences, about 5% seen once. The CDR3 extends over 16 amino acids. V lost 4 bases, J lost 1 base, and 10 bases stayed unmatched. Germline CDR1 reads SGHRS; CDR2 reads YFSETQ. The sequences come from whole blood, collected at baseline. This sequence was found in an adult who was a healthcare worker with PCR-confirmed SARS-CoV-2 infection or an uninfected control (not recorded which). The chain links TRBV5-1 to TRBJ1-1; 7 bases line up with TRBD1. CDR3 amino acids: CASSPGQVLTNTEAFF. In nucleotides, the CDR3 is TGCGCCAGCAGCCCCGGACAGGTCCTTACGAACACTGAAGCTTTCTTT.